Listed below are T cell receptor beta chains from one sample, sequenced in a study of blood T cell repertoires in COVID-19. The protocol was immunoSEQ multiplex PCR, while the TCRdb copy is restricted to in-frame clones and leaves out a portion. The data hold more than 55,000 clones, with over 75% observed a single time. The sequencing input was peripheral blood. These receptors were collected from a man in his 60s with active or convalescent COVID-19. Both conserved end residues are part of each CDR3. Fields, in order: J gene, D gene, V gene, clone size, CDR3 protein, CDR3 DNA. D genes are given only for firm matches. Part of the rows lack a size; the others show once, few, many or a class for expanded clones.

TRBJ2-1,TRBD2,TRBV6-1,.,CASSGKLAGVGNEQFF,TGTGCCAGCAGTGGAAAACTAGCGGGAGTGGGCAATGAGCAGTTCTTC
TRBJ2-1,TRBD2,TRBV7-6,.,CASSLAPSGTSKYNEQFF,TGTGCCAGCAGCTTAGCCCCCTCAGGGACTAGTAAATACAATGAGCAGTTCTTC
TRBJ1-2,.,TRBV12-3/TRBV12-4,.,CASSLQGYENTF,TGTGCCAGCAGTCTACAGGGTTATGAAAACACCTTC
TRBJ1-6,.,TRBV27,.,CASSRAPRRQGSYNSPLHF,TGTGCCAGCAGCCGCGCGCCTCGACGGCAGGGCTCCTATAATTCACCCCTCCACTTT
TRBJ1-1,.,TRBV5-8,.,CASRRRDYTEAFF,TGTGCCAGCAGACGGAGGGATTACACTGAAGCTTTCTTT
TRBJ1-1,.,TRBV5-1,.,CASSPSWANTEAFF,TGCGCCAGCAGCCCTTCTTGGGCGAACACTGAAGCTTTCTTT
TRBJ1-5,.,TRBV12-3/TRBV12-4,.,CASSLLENQPQHF,TGTGCCAGCAGTTTGCTAGAGAATCAGCCCCAGCATTTT
TRBJ2-5,.,TRBV29-1,.,CSVLSGSETQYF,TGCAGCGTTTTGTCTGGCTCGGAGACCCAGTACTTC
TRBJ1-1,.,TRBV18,few,CASSPGVEGGTEAFF,TGTGCCAGCTCACCTGGAGTTGAAGGGGGCACTGAAGCTTTCTTT
TRBJ1-5,.,TRBV29-1,once,CSVGSGVQPQHF,TGCAGCGTTGGGTCCGGGGTTCAGCCCCAGCATTTT
TRBJ1-4,.,TRBV5-5,.,CASSFGSLNEKLFF,TGTGCCAGCAGCTTCGGATCACTAAATGAAAAACTGTTTTTT
TRBJ2-5,TRBD1,TRBV5-1,once,CASSLAGLTGGPLDQETQYF,TGCGCCAGCAGCTTGGCCGGGTTGACAGGGGGCCCACTTGATCAAGAGACCCAGTACTTC
TRBJ1-6,.,TRBV18,once,CASSPSLFGGSPLHF,TGTGCCAGCTCCCCCTCATTATTTGGAGGGTCACCCCTCCACTTT
TRBJ2-7,TRBD2,TRBV4-1,.,CASSHGVGGGAYEQYF,TGCGCCAGCAGCCATGGGGTTGGCGGGGGGGCCTACGAGCAGTACTTC
TRBJ1-4,.,TRBV19,.,CASQGTGNEKLFF,TGTGCCAGTCAGGGGACGGGAAATGAAAAACTGTTTTTT
TRBJ2-1,.,TRBV6-5,.,CASSLPYNEQFF,TGTGCCAGCAGCCTACCTTACAATGAGCAGTTCTTC
TRBJ2-7,.,TRBV7-6,.,CASSSSGTPEREQYF,TGTGCCAGCAGCTCCTCCGGGACTCCAGAACGCGAGCAGTACTTC
TRBJ2-3,TRBD2,TRBV15,.,CATSTRRHSGATDTQYF,TGTGCCACCAGCACCCGCCGCCACAGCGGGGCGACAGATACGCAGTATTTT
TRBJ2-5,.,TRBV20-1,.,CSASSVETQYF,TGCAGTGCTAGCTCCGTAGAGACCCAGTACTTC
TRBJ1-2,TRBD1,TRBV6-6,.,CASSVDRVLGGYTF,TGTGCCAGCAGTGTCGACAGGGTCCTAGGTGGCTACACCTTC
TRBJ2-5,TRBD1,TRBV5-1,.,CASSRQGSLQETQYF,TGCGCCAGCAGTCGACAGGGTTCCCTTCAAGAGACCCAGTACTTC
TRBJ1-6,.,TRBV19,.,CASSSASSYNSPLHF,TGTGCCAGTAGTAGTGCGAGCTCCTATAATTCACCCCTCCACTTT
TRBJ1-3,.,TRBV5-5,.,CASSFEQGEGRNTIYF,TGTGCCAGCAGCTTTGAACAGGGTGAAGGTCGAAACACCATATATTTT
TRBJ2-1,TRBD2,TRBV4-1,.,CASSQGSAGVSYNEQFF,TGCGCCAGCAGCCAAGGGTCCGCGGGAGTATCCTACAATGAGCAGTTCTTC
TRBJ2-4,TRBD2,TRBV27,.,CASRGLREANIQYF,TGTGCCAGCAGGGGACTTCGGGAGGCAAACATTCAGTACTTC
TRBJ2-1,TRBD2,TRBV6-2/TRBV6-3,.,CASSYGTSSRKYNEQFF,TGTGCCAGCAGCTATGGGACTAGCTCCCGAAAATACAATGAGCAGTTCTTC
TRBJ2-2,TRBD2,TRBV29-1,.,CSAKRGAGVVAGELFF,TGCAGCGCGAAAAGGGGAGCGGGAGTTGTCGCCGGGGAGCTGTTTTTT
TRBJ1-2,.,TRBV2,.,CASSWGGNYGYTF,TGTGCCAGCAGCTGGGGAGGTAACTATGGCTACACCTTC
TRBJ1-1,.,TRBV19,.,CASSTGDKRGQAFF,TGTGCCAGTAGCACCGGGGACAAACGAGGCCAAGCTTTCTTT
TRBJ2-1,TRBD2,TRBV5-1,.,CASSFPAGGINNEQFF,TGCGCCAGCAGCTTCCCAGCGGGAGGGATAAACAATGAGCAGTTCTTC
TRBJ1-1,.,TRBV24-1,few,CATSAEEVSEAFF,TGTGCCACCAGTGCCGAGGAAGTATCTGAAGCTTTCTTT
TRBJ1-6,.,TRBV11-2,few,CASSFFTVRAGGTYSPLHF,TGTGCCAGCAGCTTTTTTACAGTTCGGGCGGGAGGAACCTATTCACCCCTCCACTTT
TRBJ1-5,.,TRBV19,.,CASSIEERPQHF,TGTGCCAGTAGTATAGAAGAGAGGCCCCAGCATTTT
TRBJ2-5,TRBD2,TRBV4-2,.,CASSLTSARPQETQYF,TGTGCCAGCAGCCTCACTAGCGCCCGACCTCAAGAGACCCAGTACTTC